This entry lists 19 T cell receptor beta chains sequenced from one sample in a study of T cell responses to AZD1222 COVID-19 vaccine. Assay used: immunoSEQ multiplex PCR; TCRdb lists only in-frame clones, some missing. Counted here are more than 35,000 clones, about 80% occurring once; the ten biggest clones make up roughly 20%. The sample in question was peripheral blood, obtained 28 days after the second dose of the MenACWY control vaccine. Receptor source: an adult who received the MenACWY meningococcal vaccine as a control.

The chain links TRBV10-3 to TRBJ2-2; 8 nucleotides agree with TRBD1. This CDR3 contains 13 residues. After removal of 6 bases from V and 6 bases from J, the junction contained 3 bases not matched to a gene. Germline-derived CDR1 and CDR2 are ENHRY and SYGVKD. The CDR3 sequence: CAIRDRVAGELFF. CDR3 bases: TGTGCCATCAGGGACAGGGTGGCCGGGGAGCTGTTTTTT.

This clone was observed a single time. The chain has TRBV30 and TRBJ2-1; no clear D. V was clipped by 0 bases and J by 8 bases, with 5 bases between them. Germline CDR1 reads GTSNPN; CDR2 reads SVGIG (reference sequence). The CDR3 runs to 11 residues. CDR3 nucleotide sequence: TGTGCCTGGAGTGTGATCCATGAGCAGTTCTTC. This sequence encodes CAWSVIHEQFF.

The chain employs TRBV19 and TRBJ2-1; the match to TRBD2 covers 10 bases. CDR1 LNHDA and CDR2 SQIVND come from the germline V gene (reference sequence). This CDR3 has 15 residues. J was trimmed by 7 bases and V by 5 bases; bases with no gene match: 8. The DNA for the CDR3 is TGTGCCAGTAGTCCCCAAATACTAGCGGGGAATGAGCAGTTCTTC. Translated, it gives CASSPQILAGNEQFF.

This sequence joins TRBV27 and TRBJ2-7; no firm D call. Germline V gene lookup returns CDR1 MNHEY and CDR2 SMNVEV (reference sequence). V gave up 0 bases and J gave up 5 bases, with 2 bases separating them. CDR3 length: 11 amino acids. CDR3 residues: CASSLSNEQYV. CDR3 coding DNA: TGTGCCAGCAGTTTATCCAACGAGCAGTACGTC.

A few counts support this clone. The CDR3 sequence: CASNAGGGERTQYF. DNA of the CDR3: TGTGCCAGCAACGCAGGGGGTGGGGAGAGGACCCAGTACTTC. The V and J genes are TRBV6-5 and TRBJ2-5; 7 nucleotides agree with TRBD1. The CDR3 has 14 amino acids. Germline V gene lookup returns CDR1 MNHEY and CDR2 SVGAGI. With V trimmed by 7 bases and J by 7 bases, 12 bases remained unmatched.

This clone turned up a few times. The genes are TRBV6-5 and TRBJ1-4, with unresolved D. Trimming stripped 0 bases from V and 6 bases from J, with 8 bases between. The CDR3 length is 14 residues. Germline V CDR1 and CDR2: MNHEY, SVGAGI. CDR3 amino acids: CASSYSSSDEKLFF. CDR3 DNA: TGTGCCAGCAGTTACTCGTCATCGGATGAAAAACTGTTTTTT.

Only a few counts were recorded for this clone. The chain recombines TRBV4-1 with TRBJ2-3; D is uncertain. Germline CDR1 is MGHRA and CDR2 is YSYEKL. The CDR3 runs to 14 residues. V lost 7 bases and J lost 1, with 12 bases in between. The CDR3 loop reads CASTLSRGTDTQYF. DNA of the CDR3: TGCGCCAGCACCCTAAGCCGTGGCACAGATACGCAGTATTTT.

The rearrangement links TRBV6-5 to TRBJ1-5; unclear D gene. Trimming cost V 6 bases and J 5 bases, with 11 bases left between them. Germline V lookup: CDR1 MNHEY, CDR2 SVGAGI. The CDR3 is made up of 13 amino acids. The DNA for the CDR3 is TGTGCCAGCAGGGGAGGGTTTCATCAGCCCCAGCATTTT. It specifies CASRGGFHQPQHF.

V is TRBV9 and J is TRBJ2-2; D unclear. The length of the CDR3 is 14 residues. CDR1 and CDR2 from the germline V gene are SGDLS and YYNGEE. Trimming took 2 bases from V and 2 from J, leaving 7 bases between them. CDR3 nucleotide sequence: TGTGCCAGCAGCGTCCACATAAACACCGGGGAGCTGTTTTTT. As protein: CASSVHINTGELFF. Full variable domain (rest looked up from reference TRBV9 and TRBJ2-2): DSGVTQTPKHLITATGQRVTLRCSPRSGDLSVYWYQQSLDQGLQFLIQYYNGEERAKGNILERFSAQQFPDLHSELNLSSLELGDSALYFCASSVHINTGELFFGEGSRLTVL.

On this clone: Other nucleotide sequences from this sample produce the same CDR3. V is TRBV12-3 or TRBV12-4 and J is TRBJ1-1; D unclear. The CDR3 is 13 amino acids. V was clipped by 3 bases and J by 4 bases, with 9 bases between them. The CDR3 loop is CASSLGGGTEAFF. As DNA, the CDR3 is TGTGCCAGCAGTTTGGGCGGCGGCACTGAAGCTTTCTTT.

This chain uses TRBV29-1 with TRBJ2-3; TRBD2 matches at 9 bases. Germline CDR1 and CDR2: SQVTM and ANQGSEA. V lost 3 bases and J lost 2; bases outside the gene matches: 3. The CDR3 consists of 14 residues. CDR3 in amino acids: CSVEGTSFTDTQYF. The CDR3 DNA follows: TGCAGCGTTGAGGGGACTAGCTTCACAGATACGCAGTATTTT.

The chain recombines TRBV11-2 with TRBJ2-7; 9 bases agree with TRBD1. Per germline, CDR1 SGHAT and CDR2 FQNNGV. The CDR3 runs 15 residues. Trimming removed 5 bases from V and 2 bases from J; junction bases left unmatched: 7. DNA for the CDR3: TGTGCCAGCAGCGCCGCCGGGACAGGGACCTACGAGCAGTACTTC. Translated, it gives CASSAAGTGTYEQYF.

V usage is TRBV3-1 (or the pseudogene TRBV3-2) and J usage is TRBJ2-2, with a possible D match to TRBD1 (6 bases). V was pared by 4 bases and J by 7 bases, with 13 bases between. This CDR3 has 14 residues. CDR1 and CDR2 (germline): LGHDT, YNNKEL (reference sequence). The CDR3: CASSRDTVGGELFF. DNA of the CDR3: TGTGCCAGCAGCCGGGACACCGTGGGCGGGGAGCTGTTTTTT.

The V call is TRBV20-1, the J call TRBJ1-5; D is possibly TRBD1 (5 bases). The CDR3 has 14 residues. Trimming stripped 3 bases from V and 2 bases from J, with 11 bases between. Germline assignment: CDR1 DFQATT and CDR2 SNEGSKA (reference sequence). The CDR3 coding sequence is TGCAGTGCTAGTCAGGGTACCGGCAATCAGCCCCAGCATTTT. Its translation: CSASQGTGNQPQHF.

This clone was detected only once. The V call is TRBV9, the J call TRBJ2-5; 10 bases are shared with TRBD2. V was clipped by 0 bases and J by 4 bases; unmatched bases: 9. The CDR3 runs to 17 residues. Per the germline V gene, CDR1 is SGDLS and CDR2 is YYNGEE. The CDR3 DNA reads as TGTGCCAGCAGCGTAGACTTAGCGGGGGGTACCTTAGAGACCCAGTACTTC. Protein product: CASSVDLAGGTLETQYF.

This chain connects TRBV7-2 to TRBJ1-6; 8 bases line up with TRBD1. Germline values: CDR1 SGHTA, CDR2 FQGNSA. The V and J ends lost 5 bases and 10 bases, in that order; junction bases with no gene match: 7. The CDR3 runs 14 residues. The DNA of the CDR3 is TGTGCCAGCAGCCGGACAGGGATCATGTCACCCCTCCACTTT. As protein: CASSRTGIMSPLHF.

The chain has TRBV7-6 and TRBJ2-1, with 9 bases matching TRBD1. CDR3 size: 15 residues. The V segment lost 4 bases and the J segment 8 bases; nucleotides outside the gene matches: 9. CDR1 and CDR2 (germline): SGHVS, FNYEAQ. The CDR3 sequence: CASSSSGTGTDEQFF. CDR3 bases: TGTGCCAGCAGCTCCTCCGGGACAGGGACCGATGAGCAGTTCTTC.

The chain uses TRBV4-2 and TRBJ2-1; D not resolved. Germline CDR1 reads LGHNA; CDR2 reads YNFKEQ. This CDR3 has 13 residues. With 4 bases removed from V and 5 bases from J, the gap between germline ends came to 9 bases. The CDR3 spells CASSPGRDNEQFF. The CDR3 DNA reads TGTGCCAGCAGCCCCGGCCGGGACAATGAGCAGTTCTTC.

V gene TRBV25-1 combines with J gene TRBJ2-3; TRBD2 matches 11 bases. From germline, CDR1 is MGHDK and CDR2 SYGVNS. V lost 8 bases and J lost 4; bases outside the gene matches: 8. The CDR3 is 15 amino acids. The CDR3 region is CASGPSSGGADTQYF. In DNA, the CDR3 is TGTGCCAGCGGTCCAAGTAGCGGGGGGGCAGATACGCAGTATTTT.